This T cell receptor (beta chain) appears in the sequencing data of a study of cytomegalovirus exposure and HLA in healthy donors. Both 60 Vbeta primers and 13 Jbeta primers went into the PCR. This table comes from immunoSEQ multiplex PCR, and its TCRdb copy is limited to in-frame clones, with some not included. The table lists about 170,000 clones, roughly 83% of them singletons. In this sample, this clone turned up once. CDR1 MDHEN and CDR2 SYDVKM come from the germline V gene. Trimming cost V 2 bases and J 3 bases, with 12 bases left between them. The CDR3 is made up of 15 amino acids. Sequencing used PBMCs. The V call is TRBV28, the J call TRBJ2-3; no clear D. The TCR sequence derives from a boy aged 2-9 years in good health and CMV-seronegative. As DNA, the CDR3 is TGTGCCAGCAGTTTAGATTGGTACACGACAGATACGCAGTATTTT. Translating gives CASSLDWYTTDTQYF.